This T cell receptor beta chain was captured by sequencing in a study of blood T cell repertoires in COVID-19. Germline trimming cut 3 bases from V and 11 bases from J; bases unmatched to any gene: 6. The CDR3 sequence is 11 residues long. Germline CDR1 DFQATT, CDR2 SNEGSKA (reference sequence). In the authors' methods: From reference gene primer amplification, estimates of nucleated cell counts were derived. Measured with immunoSEQ multiplex PCR; TCRdb has only the in-frame clones, and not every one. The DNA gave D and trimming, while V, J and clone size come from that table. The top ten hold roughly 3.8% of the sample, which has fewer than 250,000 clones, just over 85% seen once. Researchers sorted participants into cohorts using their self-reported clinical history.

The V gene is TRBV20-1, the J gene TRBJ2-5, with 7 nucleotides matching TRBD1. Specimen: PBMCs or T cells enriched from blood (not recorded which). The TCR originated in a woman aged 40 to 50 with acute COVID-19. The CDR3 protein is CSARVGDRQYF. The CDR3 DNA follows: TGCAGTGCTAGGGTTGGGGACAGACAGTACTTC.